This T cell receptor beta chain was recorded in a study of cytomegalovirus exposure and HLA in healthy donors. Findings and limits, study-wide: Analysis was performed later, and it showed HLA-associated TCR beta chains to be more clonally expanded than equally common others.

PCR primers comprised 60 Vbeta and 13 Jbeta primers. The data were produced by immunoSEQ multiplex PCR, yet TCRdb's version contains in-frame clones alone and is incomplete. The sample consists of about 94,000 clones, roughly three fifths of them appearing once. With regard to this clone: Its specificity is unknown.

Germline lookup yields CDR1 KGHSH and CDR2 LQKENI. The CDR3 sequence is 18 residues long. J gave up 7 bases and V 3 bases, and 9 bases lay outside the gene matches. At collection, donors were nominally healthy, but unrecorded immune exposures were probable. The clonotype comes from a man aged 30-40 years in good health and CMV-seronegative. Source material: PBMCs. The V gene is TRBV18, the J gene TRBJ2-1; 16 nucleotides line up with TRBD2. CDR3 DNA sequence: TGTGCCAGCTCACCCCCAGGGACTAGCGGGGGGGCAAGGAATGAGCAGTTCTTC. Its protein product is CASSPPGTSGGARNEQFF.